This entry is about one T cell receptor (beta chain). The antigen this receptor binds is unknown. Qualities for individual bases were not recorded, and no much larger clone is one base off. The sample is drawn from a study of T-cell reconstitution after alpha-beta-depleted transplantation in children listed by TCRdb under 2016. Background for the entire study: T-cell immune reconstitution after TCRalphabeta/CD19-depleted allogeneic hematopoietic cell transplantation in children was quantitatively tracked in the study by means of TCR repertoire profiling.

The CDR3 runs 18 amino acids, cysteine and phenylalanine included. Only the CDR3 portion is preserved as DNA: 54 bases, with reading frame beginning at the first base. The germline V end is reduced by 0 bases and the J end by 2 bases; junction bases left unmatched: 13. As encoded in the germline V gene, CDR1 is KGHSY while CDR2 is FQNENV. The method was PCR. Sequencing was performed on an Illumina HiSeq 2500. To normalize quantification of the TCRbeta repertoire, the TCR libraries were built with molecular barcoding that relied on unique molecular identifiers. The public sequencing data were trimmed at Q25 with fastp and processed into clonotypes with MiXCR by TCRdb, which kept only in-frame beta chains. CDR3 protein sequences are deduplicated, and each keeps its most common genes and DNA. The sample profile shows fewer than 550,000 distinct CDR3 sequences; 11% of them were found once. The ten top clones hold approximately 5% of the sample.

Sequenced here: PBMCs from the stem cell graft donor, sampled from the stem cell graft. The sequence was collected from a human donor who donated a stem cell graft to a child with acute myeloid leukemia. The V and J genes are TRBV16 and TRBJ2-7; the central 7 bases match TRBD1. The CDR3 region reads CASSQSRQGAPPPYEQYF. DNA sequence: TGTGCCAGCAGCCAATCAAGACAGGGTGCCCCACCTCCCTACGAGCAGTACTTC.